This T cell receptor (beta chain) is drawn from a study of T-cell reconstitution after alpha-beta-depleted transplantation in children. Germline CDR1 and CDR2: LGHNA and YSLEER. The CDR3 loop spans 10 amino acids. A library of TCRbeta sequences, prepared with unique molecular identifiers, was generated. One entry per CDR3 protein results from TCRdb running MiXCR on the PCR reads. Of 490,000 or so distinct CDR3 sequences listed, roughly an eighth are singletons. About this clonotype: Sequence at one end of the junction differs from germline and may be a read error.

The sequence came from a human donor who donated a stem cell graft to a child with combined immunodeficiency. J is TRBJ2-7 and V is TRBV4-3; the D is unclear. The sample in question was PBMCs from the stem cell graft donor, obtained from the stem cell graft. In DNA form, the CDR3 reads TGCGCCAGCAGCGCCCGTCGGCCTCAATTC. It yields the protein CASSARRPQF.